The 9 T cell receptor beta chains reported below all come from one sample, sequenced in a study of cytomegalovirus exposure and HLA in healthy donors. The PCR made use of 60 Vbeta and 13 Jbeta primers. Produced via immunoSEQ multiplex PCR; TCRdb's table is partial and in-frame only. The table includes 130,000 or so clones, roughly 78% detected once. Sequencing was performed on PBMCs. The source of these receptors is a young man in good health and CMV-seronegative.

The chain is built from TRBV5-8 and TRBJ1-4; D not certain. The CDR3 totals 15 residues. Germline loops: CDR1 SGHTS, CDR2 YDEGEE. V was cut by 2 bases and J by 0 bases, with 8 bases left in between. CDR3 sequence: CASSFPTPTNEKLFF. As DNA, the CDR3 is TGTGCCAGCAGCTTCCCGACACCAACTAATGAAAAACTGTTTTTT. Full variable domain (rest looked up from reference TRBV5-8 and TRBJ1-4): EAGVTQSPTHLIKTRGQQATLRCSPISGHTSVYWYQQALGLGLQFLLWYDEGEERNRGNFPPRFSGRQFPNYSSELNVNALELEDSALYLCASSFPTPTNEKLFFGSGTQLSVL.

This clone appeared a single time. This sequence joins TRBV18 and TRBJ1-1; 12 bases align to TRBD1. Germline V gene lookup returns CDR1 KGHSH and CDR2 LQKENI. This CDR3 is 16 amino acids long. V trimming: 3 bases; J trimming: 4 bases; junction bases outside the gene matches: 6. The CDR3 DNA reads TGTGCCAGCTCACCCGGGACAGGGGGCACTCGCACTGAAGCTTTCTTT. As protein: CASSPGTGGTRTEAFF.

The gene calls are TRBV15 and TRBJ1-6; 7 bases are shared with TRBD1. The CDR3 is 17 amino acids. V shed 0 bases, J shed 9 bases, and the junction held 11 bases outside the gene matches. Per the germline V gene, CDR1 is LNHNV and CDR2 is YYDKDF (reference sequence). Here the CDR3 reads CATSRDRAETGVSPLHF. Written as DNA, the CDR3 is TGTGCCACCAGCAGAGATAGAGCGGAAACAGGGGTTTCACCCCTCCACTTT. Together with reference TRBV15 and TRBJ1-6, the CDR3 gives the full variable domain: DAMVIQNPRYQVTQFGKPVTLSCSQTLNHNVMYWYQQKSSQAPKLLFHYYDKDFNNEADTPDNFQSRRPNTSFCFLDIRSPGLGDTAMYLCATSRDRAETGVSPLHFGNGTRLTVT.

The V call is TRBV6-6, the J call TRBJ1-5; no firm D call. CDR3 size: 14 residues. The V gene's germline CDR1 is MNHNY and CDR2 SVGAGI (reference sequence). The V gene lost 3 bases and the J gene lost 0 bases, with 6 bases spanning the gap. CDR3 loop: CASSYTVSNQPQHF. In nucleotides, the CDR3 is TGTGCCAGCAGTTATACGGTTAGCAATCAGCCCCAGCATTTT.

CDR3 sequence reads: CASSGRTSGNHEQYF. CDR3 in DNA: TGTGCCAGCAGTGGAAGGACTAGCGGGAACCACGAGCAGTACTTC. The V call is TRBV6-1, the J call TRBJ2-7; 12 nucleotides align to TRBD2. The V gene end was trimmed by 4 bases and the J gene end by 5 bases; junction bases not matched to a gene: 6. This CDR3 has 15 amino acids. The germline V gene has CDR1 MNHNS and CDR2 SASEGT.

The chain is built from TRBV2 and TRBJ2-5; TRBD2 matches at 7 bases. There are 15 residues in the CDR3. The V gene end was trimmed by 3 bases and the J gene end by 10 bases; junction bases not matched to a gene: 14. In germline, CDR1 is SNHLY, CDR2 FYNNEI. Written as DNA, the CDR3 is TGTGCCAGCAGTGAGCGGGACTACCGATCCGGGGTCCAGTACTTC. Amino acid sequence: CASSERDYRSGVQYF.

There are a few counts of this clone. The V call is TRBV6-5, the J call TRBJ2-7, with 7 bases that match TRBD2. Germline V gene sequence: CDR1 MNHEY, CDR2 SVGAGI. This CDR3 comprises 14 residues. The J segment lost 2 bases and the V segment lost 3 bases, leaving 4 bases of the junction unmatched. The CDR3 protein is CASSYGAGAYEQYF. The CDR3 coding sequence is TGTGCCAGCAGTTATGGGGCGGGGGCCTACGAGCAGTACTTC.

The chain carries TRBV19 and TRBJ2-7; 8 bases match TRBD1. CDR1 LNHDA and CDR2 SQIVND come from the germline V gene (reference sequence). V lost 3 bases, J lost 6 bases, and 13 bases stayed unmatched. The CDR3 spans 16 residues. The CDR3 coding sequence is TGTGCCAGTAGTATCCTCCTGGACAGGGATGGTCGCGAGCAGTACTTC. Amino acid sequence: CASSILLDRDGREQYF.

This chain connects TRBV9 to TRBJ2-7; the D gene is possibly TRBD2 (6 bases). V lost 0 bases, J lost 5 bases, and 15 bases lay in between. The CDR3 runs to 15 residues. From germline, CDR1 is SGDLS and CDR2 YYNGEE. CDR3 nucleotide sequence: TGTGCCAGCAGCGTAGATGGGCGGATAGCGGACGAGCAGTACTTC. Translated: CASSVDGRIADEQYF.